The sequence of this T cell receptor beta chain was determined in a study of OX40 agonist ivuxolimab in advanced cancers. Study summary: A diagnosis of hepatocellular carcinoma, melanoma, renal cell or head and neck cancer was present in dose-escalation patients. Around 40% of patients had received prior checkpoint inhibitor therapy.

General observations from the study: Among some nonresponders, normalized T-cell clonal expansion was also low. Specificity for antigen went undetermined in the expanded peripheral T cells.

A remark on this clone: Its antigen remains unknown.

Here immunoSEQ multiplex PCR was the method, and the copy in TCRdb shows in-frame clones only, minus some. The table shows over 40,000 clones, with around 87% occurring only once. The sample here was CD4+ or CD8+ T cells sorted from blood, taken in a trial of the OX40 agonist ivuxolimab. This sequence was found in an adult with an advanced solid tumor such as melanoma, head and neck, liver or kidney cancer.

The CDR3 DNA sequence: TGTGCCAGCAGTCCTACTAGGGCCGGGCCGAACAAAAACATTCAGTACTTC. It encodes CASSPTRAGPNKNIQYF. The chain uses TRBV7-9 and TRBJ2-4, with D perhaps matching TRBD2 (5 bases). V was trimmed by 6 bases and J by 3 bases, leaving 21 bases between them. Looked up from germline, CDR1 is SEHNR and CDR2 is FQNEAQ (reference sequence). CDR3 length: 17 amino acids.